These T cell receptor beta chains were read from a single sample in a study of beta chain features in type 1 diabetes. The data were produced by immunoSEQ multiplex PCR, yet TCRdb's version contains in-frame clones alone and is incomplete. The sample contains hundreds of thousands of clones, 11% to 15% of which appear only once. The sample taken for sequencing was naive CD4+ T cells from blood. The source is a man younger than 35 with type 1 diabetes. The CDR3 runs from the conserved cysteine through the conserved F or W. Each record gives: CDR3 length, J gene, clone size, V gene, D gene, CDR3 protein, CDR3 DNA. D genes are given only for firm matches. Rows may omit the clone size; those that give it use once, few, many or a size class.

11 | TRBJ1-2 | NA | TRBV20-1 | NA | CSATAGTGYTF | TGCAGTGCTACCGCCGGTACTGGCTACACCTTC
16 | TRBJ1-5 | few | TRBV7-6 | NA | CASSLSAGQYNQPQHF | TGTGCCAGCAGCTTATCGGCAGGGCAGTACAATCAGCCCCAGCATTTT
17 | TRBJ2-3 | few | TRBV9 | NA | CASSAFDGSGWRDTQYF | TGTGCCAGCAGCGCGTTCGATGGTAGCGGTTGGAGGGATACGCAGTATTTT
11 | TRBJ2-3 | NA | TRBV5-1 | NA | CASSRTDTQYF | TGCGCCAGCAGCCGCACAGATACGCAGTATTTT
16 | TRBJ2-5 | NA | TRBV5-4 | TRBD2 | CASSSGGFTPGETQYF | TGTGCCAGCAGCTCGGGGGGATTTACCCCAGGAGAGACCCAGTACTTC
19 | TRBJ2-1 | few | TRBV19 | TRBD2 | CASSRATSGRRGSYNEQFF | TGTGCCAGTAGTAGGGCGACTAGCGGACGCCGTGGCTCCTACAATGAGCAGTTCTTC
16 | TRBJ1-6 | few | TRBV11-1 | NA | CASSRPSGEANSPLHF | TGTGCCAGCAGCAGACCCTCGGGGGAAGCGAATTCACCCCTCCACTTT
15 | TRBJ2-3 | NA | TRBV28 | TRBD1 | CASSFAGTGTDTQYF | TGTGCCAGCAGTTTCGCTGGGACAGGGACAGATACGCAGTATTTT
15 | TRBJ1-6 | few | TRBV7-6 | NA | CASSFGVGYNSPLHF | TGTGCCAGCAGCTTTGGCGTCGGCTATAATTCACCCCTCCACTTT
15 | TRBJ1-1 | few | TRBV29-1 | TRBD1 | CSVVWTGGADTEAFF | TGCAGCGTTGTTTGGACAGGGGGGGCGGACACTGAAGCTTTCTTT
13 | TRBJ1-2 | NA | TRBV29-1 | NA | CSTTGARMGGYTF | TGCAGCACGACGGGGGCAAGGATGGGTGGCTACACCTTC